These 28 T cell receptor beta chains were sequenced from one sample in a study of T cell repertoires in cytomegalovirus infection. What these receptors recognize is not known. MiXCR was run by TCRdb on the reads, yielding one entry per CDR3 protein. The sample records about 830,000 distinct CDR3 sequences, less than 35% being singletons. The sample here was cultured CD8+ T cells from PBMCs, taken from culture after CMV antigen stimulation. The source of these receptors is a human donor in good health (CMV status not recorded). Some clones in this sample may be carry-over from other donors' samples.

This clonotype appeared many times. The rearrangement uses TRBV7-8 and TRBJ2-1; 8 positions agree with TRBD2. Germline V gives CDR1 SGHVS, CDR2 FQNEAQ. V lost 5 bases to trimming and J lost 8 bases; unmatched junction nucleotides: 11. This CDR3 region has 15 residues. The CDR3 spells CASSRGVAGNHEQFF. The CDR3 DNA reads TGTGCCAGCAGCCGAGGGGTAGCGGGGAATCATGAGCAGTTCTTC.

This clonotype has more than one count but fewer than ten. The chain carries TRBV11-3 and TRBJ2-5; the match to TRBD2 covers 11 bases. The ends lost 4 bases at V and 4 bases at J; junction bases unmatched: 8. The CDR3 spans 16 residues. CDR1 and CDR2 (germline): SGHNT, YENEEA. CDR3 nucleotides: TGTGCCAGCAGCTCCTATACTAGCGGGGGATCAGAGACCCAGTACTTC. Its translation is CASSSYTSGGSETQYF.

CDR3 region: CASSLSSSFAGELFF. The CDR3 coding sequence is TGTGCCAGCAGCTTAAGTAGCTCCTTTGCCGGGGAGCTGTTTTTT. The rearrangement links TRBV11-3 to TRBJ2-2; D gene uncertain. The V end was cut by 2 bases, the J end by 6 bases, with 13 bases between. The CDR3 is 15 amino acids. The germline CDR1 and CDR2 sequences are SGHNT and YENEEA.

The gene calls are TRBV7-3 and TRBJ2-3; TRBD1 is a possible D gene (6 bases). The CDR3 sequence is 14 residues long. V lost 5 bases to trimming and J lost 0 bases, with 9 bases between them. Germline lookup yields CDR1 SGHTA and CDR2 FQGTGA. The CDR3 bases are TGTGCCAGCAGCATCAGGGGCAGCACAGATACGCAGTATTTT. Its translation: CASSIRGSTDTQYF.

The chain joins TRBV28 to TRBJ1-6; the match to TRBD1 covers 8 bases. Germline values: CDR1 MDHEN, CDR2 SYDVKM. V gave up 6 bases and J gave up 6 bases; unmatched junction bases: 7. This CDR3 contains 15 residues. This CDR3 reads CASSDRGVRNSPLHF. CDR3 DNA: TGTGCCAGCAGCGACAGGGGTGTACGTAATTCACCCCTCCACTTT.

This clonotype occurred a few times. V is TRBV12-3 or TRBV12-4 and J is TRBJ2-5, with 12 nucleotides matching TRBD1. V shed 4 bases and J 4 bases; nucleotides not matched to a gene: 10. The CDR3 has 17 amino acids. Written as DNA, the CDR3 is TGTGCCAGCAGTTCCTTAACATGGGACAGGGGGCGAGAGACCCAGTACTTC. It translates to CASSSLTWDRGRETQYF.

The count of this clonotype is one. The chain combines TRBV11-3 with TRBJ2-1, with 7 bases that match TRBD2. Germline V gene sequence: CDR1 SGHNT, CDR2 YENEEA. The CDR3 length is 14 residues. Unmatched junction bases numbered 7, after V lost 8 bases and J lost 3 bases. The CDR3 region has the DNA TGTGCCAGCCCCCCCACGGGGGGCTACAATGAGCAGTTCTTC. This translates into CASPPTGGYNEQFF.

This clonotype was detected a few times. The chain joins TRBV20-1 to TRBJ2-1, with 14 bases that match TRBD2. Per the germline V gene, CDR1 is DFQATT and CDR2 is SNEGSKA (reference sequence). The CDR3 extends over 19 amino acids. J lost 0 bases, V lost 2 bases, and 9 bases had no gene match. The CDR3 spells CSARRLAGGPGSSYNEQFF. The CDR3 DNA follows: TGCAGTGCTAGACGACTAGCGGGGGGGCCTGGTAGCTCCTACAATGAGCAGTTCTTC.

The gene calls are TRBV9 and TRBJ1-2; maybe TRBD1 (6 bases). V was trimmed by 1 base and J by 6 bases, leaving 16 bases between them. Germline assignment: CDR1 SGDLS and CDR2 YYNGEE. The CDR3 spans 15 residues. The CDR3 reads CASSVTGTPANGYTF. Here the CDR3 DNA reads TGTGCCAGCAGCGTAACCGGGACACCCGCGAATGGCTACACCTTC.

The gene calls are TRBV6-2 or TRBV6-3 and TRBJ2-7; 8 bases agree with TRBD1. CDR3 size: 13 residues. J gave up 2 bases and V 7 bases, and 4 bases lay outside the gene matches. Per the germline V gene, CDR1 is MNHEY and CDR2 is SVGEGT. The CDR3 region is CASTQGAAYEQYV. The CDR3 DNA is TGTGCCAGCACCCAGGGGGCGGCCTACGAGCAGTACGTC.

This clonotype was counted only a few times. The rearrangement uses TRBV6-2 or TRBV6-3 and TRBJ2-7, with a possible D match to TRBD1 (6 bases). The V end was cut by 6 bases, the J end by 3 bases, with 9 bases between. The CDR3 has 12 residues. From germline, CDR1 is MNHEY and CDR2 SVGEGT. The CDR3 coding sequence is TGTGCCAGCAGCTCAGGGGTCTACGAGCAGTACGTC. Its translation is CASSSGVYEQYV.

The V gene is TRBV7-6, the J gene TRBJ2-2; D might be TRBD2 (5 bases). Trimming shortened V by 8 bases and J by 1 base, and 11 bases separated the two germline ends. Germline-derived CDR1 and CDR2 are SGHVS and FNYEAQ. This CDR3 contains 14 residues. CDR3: CASAERQNTGELFF. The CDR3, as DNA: TGTGCCAGCGCCGAGCGGCAGAACACCGGGGAGCTGTTTTTT. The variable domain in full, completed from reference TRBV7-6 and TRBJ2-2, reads GAGVSQSPRYKVTKRGQDVALRCDPISGHVSLYWYRQALGQGPEFLTYFNYEAQQDKSGLPNDRFSAERPEGSISTLTIQRTEQRDSAMYRCASAERQNTGELFFGEGSRLTVL.

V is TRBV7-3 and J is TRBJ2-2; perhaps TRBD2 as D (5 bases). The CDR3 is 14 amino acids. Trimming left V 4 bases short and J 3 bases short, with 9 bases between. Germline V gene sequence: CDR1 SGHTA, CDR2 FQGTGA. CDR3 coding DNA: TGTGCCAGCAGCTACGGGGATGACACCGGGGAGCTGTTTTTT. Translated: CASSYGDDTGELFF.

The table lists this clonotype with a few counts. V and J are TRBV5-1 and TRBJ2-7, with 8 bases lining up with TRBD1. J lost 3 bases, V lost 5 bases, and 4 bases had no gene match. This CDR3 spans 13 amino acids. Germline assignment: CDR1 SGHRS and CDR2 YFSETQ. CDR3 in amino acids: CASSTGTGYEQYF. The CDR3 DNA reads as TGCGCCAGCAGTACCGGGACAGGCTACGAGCAGTACTTC.

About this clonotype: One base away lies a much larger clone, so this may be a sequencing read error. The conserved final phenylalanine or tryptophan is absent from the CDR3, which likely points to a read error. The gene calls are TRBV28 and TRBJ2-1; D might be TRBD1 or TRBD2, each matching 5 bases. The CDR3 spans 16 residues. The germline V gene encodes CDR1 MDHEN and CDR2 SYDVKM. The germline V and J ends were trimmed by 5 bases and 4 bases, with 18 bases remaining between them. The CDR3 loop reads CASSPRERVLYNEQFI. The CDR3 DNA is TGTGCCAGCAGTCCCAGGGAGAGGGTCCTATACAATGAGCAGTTCATC.

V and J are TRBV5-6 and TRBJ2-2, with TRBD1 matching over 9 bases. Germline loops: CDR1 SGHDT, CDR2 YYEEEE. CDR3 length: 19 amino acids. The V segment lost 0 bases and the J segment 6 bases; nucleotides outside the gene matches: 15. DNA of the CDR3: TGTGCCAGCAGCTTGGCCAAGGACAGGGGACTTTTTGTCGCCGGGGAGCTGTTTTTT. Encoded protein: CASSLAKDRGLFVAGELFF.

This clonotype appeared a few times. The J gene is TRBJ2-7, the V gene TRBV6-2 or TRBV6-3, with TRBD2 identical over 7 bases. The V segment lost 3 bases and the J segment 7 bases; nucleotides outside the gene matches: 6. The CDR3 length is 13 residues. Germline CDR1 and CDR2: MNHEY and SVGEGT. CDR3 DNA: TGTGCCAGCAGTTATTTGGGGGAGGGAGAGCAGTACGTC. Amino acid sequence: CASSYLGEGEQYV.

This CDR3 reads CASSLTGGLGYTF. DNA for the CDR3: TGTGCCAGCAGCCTGACAGGGGGCTTAGGCTACACCTTC. The gene calls are TRBV6-5 and TRBJ1-2; 10 bases fit TRBD1. Germline V CDR1 and CDR2: MNHEY, SVGAGI. The CDR3 consists of 13 residues. With 6 bases clipped from V and 8 bases from J, the junction kept 6 bases outside the gene matches.

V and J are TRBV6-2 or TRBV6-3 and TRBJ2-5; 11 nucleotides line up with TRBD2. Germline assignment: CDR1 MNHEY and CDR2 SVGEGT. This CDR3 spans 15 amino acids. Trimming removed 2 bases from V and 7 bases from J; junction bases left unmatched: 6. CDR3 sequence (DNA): TGTGCCAGCAGTTACGACCTAGCGGGGGGATTGACCCAGTACTTC. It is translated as CASSYDLAGGLTQYF.

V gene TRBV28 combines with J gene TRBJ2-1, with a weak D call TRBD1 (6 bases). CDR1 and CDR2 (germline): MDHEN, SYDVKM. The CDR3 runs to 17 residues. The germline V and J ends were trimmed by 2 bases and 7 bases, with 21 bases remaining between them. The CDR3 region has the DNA TGTGCCAGCAGTTTACCCTCTGCAGGGGTCCGATCTAATGAGCAGTTCTTC. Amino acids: CASSLPSAGVRSNEQFF.

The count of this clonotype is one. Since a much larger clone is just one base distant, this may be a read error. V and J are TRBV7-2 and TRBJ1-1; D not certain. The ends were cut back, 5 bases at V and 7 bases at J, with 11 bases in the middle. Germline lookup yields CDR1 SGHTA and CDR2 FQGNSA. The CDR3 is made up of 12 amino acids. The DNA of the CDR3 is TGTGCCAGCAGCCCCAGACTTCGTGAAGCTTTCTTT. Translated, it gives CASSPRLREAFF. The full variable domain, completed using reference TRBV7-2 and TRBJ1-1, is GAGVSQSPSNKVTEKGKDVELRCDPISGHTALYWYRQSLGQGLEFLIYFQGNSAPDKSGLPSDRFSAERTGGSVSTLTIQRTQQEDSAVYLCASSPRLREAFFGQGTRLTVV.

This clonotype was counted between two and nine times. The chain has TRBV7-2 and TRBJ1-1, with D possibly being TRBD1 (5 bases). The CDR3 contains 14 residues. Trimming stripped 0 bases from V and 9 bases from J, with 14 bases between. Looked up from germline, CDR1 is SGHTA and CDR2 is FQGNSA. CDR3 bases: TGTGCCAGCAGCTTAGCGCTCCGGGACTTAAAAGCTTTCTTT. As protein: CASSLALRDLKAFF. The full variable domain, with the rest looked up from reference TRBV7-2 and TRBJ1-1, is GAGVSQSPSNKVTEKGKDVELRCDPISGHTALYWYRQSLGQGLEFLIYFQGNSAPDKSGLPSDRFSAERTGGSVSTLTIQRTQQEDSAVYLCASSLALRDLKAFFGQGTRLTVV.

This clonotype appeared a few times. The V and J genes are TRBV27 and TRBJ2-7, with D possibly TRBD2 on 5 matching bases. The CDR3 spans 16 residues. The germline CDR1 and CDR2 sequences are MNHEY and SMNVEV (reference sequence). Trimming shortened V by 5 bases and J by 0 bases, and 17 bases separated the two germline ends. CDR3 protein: CASSPTEGSYSYEQYF. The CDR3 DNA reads TGTGCCAGCAGTCCCACCGAGGGCTCCTACTCCTACGAGCAGTACTTC.

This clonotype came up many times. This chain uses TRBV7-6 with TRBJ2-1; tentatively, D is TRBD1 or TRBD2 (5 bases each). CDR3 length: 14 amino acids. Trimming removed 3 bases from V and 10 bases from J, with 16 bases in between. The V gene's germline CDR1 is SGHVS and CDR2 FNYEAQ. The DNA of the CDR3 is TGTGCCAGCAGCTTTGACGGTCTGGGGGTCGAGCAGTTCTTC. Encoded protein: CASSFDGLGVEQFF.

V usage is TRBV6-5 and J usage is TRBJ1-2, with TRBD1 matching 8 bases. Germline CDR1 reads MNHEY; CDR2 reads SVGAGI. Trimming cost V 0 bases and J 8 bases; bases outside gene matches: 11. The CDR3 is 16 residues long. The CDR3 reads CASSYSSGGRGEGYTF. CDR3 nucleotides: TGTGCCAGCAGTTACTCTTCAGGGGGCAGGGGGGAAGGCTACACCTTC.

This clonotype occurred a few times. The CDR3 nucleotides read TGTGCCAGCAGTTACGGGTCCGGACAATCCGATGAGCAGTTCTTC. It translates to CASSYGSGQSDEQFF. This chain links TRBV6-2 or TRBV6-3 with TRBJ2-1; a weak D match, TRBD1 (5 bases). This CDR3 contains 15 residues. Per germline, CDR1 MNHEY and CDR2 SVGEGT. Trimming took 2 bases from V and 8 from J, leaving 16 bases between them.

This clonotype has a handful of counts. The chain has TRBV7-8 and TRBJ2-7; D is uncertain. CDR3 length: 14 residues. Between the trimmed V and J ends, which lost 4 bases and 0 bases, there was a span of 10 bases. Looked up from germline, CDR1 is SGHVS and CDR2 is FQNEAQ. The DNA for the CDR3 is TGTGCCAGCAGCTCTAGAATTTTCTCCTACGAGCAGTACGTC. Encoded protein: CASSSRIFSYEQYV.

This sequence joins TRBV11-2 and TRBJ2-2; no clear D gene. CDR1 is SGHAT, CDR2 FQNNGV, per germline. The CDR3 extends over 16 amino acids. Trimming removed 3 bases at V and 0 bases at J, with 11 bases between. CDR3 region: CASSFWTPPNTGELFF. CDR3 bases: TGTGCCAGCAGCTTTTGGACCCCACCGAACACCGGGGAGCTGTTTTTT.